The 25 T cell receptor beta chains reported below all come from one sample, sequenced in a study of shared clonotypes between healthy human individuals. Produced via immunoSEQ multiplex PCR; TCRdb's table is partial and in-frame only. The sample has some 650,000 clones; about 97% are singletons. Sequenced material: naive CD4+ T cells sorted from blood. Subset here: CD45RA+ positively selected. The receptors shown here come from a woman in her twenties or thirties in good health.

This clone came up a few times. The genes are TRBV19 and TRBJ1-1; D remains unclear. Trimming removed 4 bases at V and 6 bases at J, with 12 bases between. The CDR3 consists of 13 residues. Germline CDR1 and CDR2: LNHDA and SQIVND (reference sequence). CDR3 loop: CASSTWTRAEAFF. DNA of the CDR3: TGTGCCAGTAGTACTTGGACGAGAGCTGAAGCTTTCTTT.

The rearrangement links TRBV14 to TRBJ2-3, with D hard to call. The V end lost 8 bases, the J end lost 2 bases, and 17 bases lay between the germline ends. The germline CDR1 and CDR2 sequences are SGHDN and FVKESK. The CDR3 runs to 15 residues. In DNA, the CDR3 is TGTGCCAGCGGTGTGGGGTCGGCATTCACAGATACGCAGTATTTT. Amino acids: CASGVGSAFTDTQYF.

This clone was seen only once. The chain joins TRBV7-4 to TRBJ1-5; D may be TRBD1 (5 bases). The germline V gene has CDR1 SGHVT and CDR2 SQSDAQ. V lost 0 bases, J lost 2 bases, and 17 bases lay in between. CDR3 size: 18 residues. Written as DNA, the CDR3 is TGTGCCAGCAGCTTAGCCCCCCCCCAGGGTGGGCGCAATCAGCCCCAGCATTTT. Residues: CASSLAPPQGGRNQPQHF.

This chain uses TRBV5-5 with TRBJ1-6; D remains unclear. This CDR3 has 13 amino acids. The V end was cut by 4 bases, the J end by 9 bases, with 11 bases between. Germline CDR1 SGHKS, CDR2 YYEKEE (reference sequence). CDR3 sequence reads: CASSLAVVSPLHF. The CDR3 region has the DNA TGTGCCAGCAGCCTGGCGGTCGTTTCACCCCTCCACTTT.

The chain links TRBV7-9 to TRBJ2-1, with TRBD1 identical over 8 bases. The V segment lost 5 bases and the J segment 1 base; nucleotides outside the gene matches: 4. CDR3 length: 15 residues. CDR1 SEHNR and CDR2 FQNEAQ come from the germline V gene (reference sequence). CDR3 nucleotides: TGTGCCAGCAGCCCCGGACAGGGTTCCTACAATGAGCAGTTCTTC. Translated, it gives CASSPGQGSYNEQFF.

The chain employs TRBV2 and TRBJ1-2; weak D call: TRBD1 (5 bases). Deletions cut 4 bases from V and 13 bases from J, with 16 bases between. The CDR3 loop spans 12 amino acids. CDR1 is SNHLY, CDR2 FYNNEI, per germline. CDR3: CASSGGAGLGTF. Here the CDR3 DNA reads TGTGCCAGCAGTGGAGGGGCAGGGTTGGGCACCTTC.

The V and J genes are TRBV11-1 and TRBJ2-2; D is unclear. The germline V gene has CDR1 SGHAT and CDR2 FQDESV (reference sequence). V dropped 0 bases and J dropped 7 bases, with 6 bases sitting between them. The CDR3 is made up of 13 amino acids. This CDR3 reads CASSLAVGGELFF. CDR3 nucleotide sequence: TGTGCCAGCAGCTTAGCGGTGGGCGGGGAGCTGTTTTTT.

This chain connects TRBV10-3 to TRBJ1-2; 10 bases fit TRBD1. V was pared by 5 bases and J by 4 bases, with 4 bases of the junction left unmatched. This CDR3 region has 14 residues. Germline V gives CDR1 ENHRY, CDR2 SYGVKD. In nucleotides, the CDR3 is TGTGCCATCAGTCAGGGACAGGGGCCCTATGGCTACACCTTC. It encodes CAISQGQGPYGYTF.

The chain uses TRBV28 and TRBJ2-1, with D possibly being TRBD1 (6 bases). Trimming took 0 bases from V and 9 from J, leaving 9 bases between them. Germline CDR1 MDHEN, CDR2 SYDVKM. The CDR3 has 13 amino acids. The CDR3 here is CASSLWTGLEQFF. CDR3 bases: TGTGCCAGCAGTTTATGGACAGGCCTTGAGCAGTTCTTC.

The rearrangement links TRBV28 to TRBJ2-3; 7 bases match TRBD2. The V segment lost 4 bases and the J segment 6 bases; nucleotides outside the gene matches: 16. Germline CDR1 MDHEN, CDR2 SYDVKM. The CDR3 runs 17 residues. As DNA, the CDR3 is TGTGCCAGCAGTTCCCCCGGGACGGGGCGGGAGCGGGATACGCAGTATTTT. Translated, it gives CASSSPGTGRERDTQYF.

This clone was detected once. This sample also contains other DNA sequences that code for the same CDR3. V gene TRBV19 combines with J gene TRBJ2-2, with 11 bases fitting TRBD1. The CDR3 has 14 amino acids. The junction had 2 bases not matched to a gene; V was cut back by 5 bases and J by 6 bases. Germline CDR1 LNHDA, CDR2 SQIVND (reference sequence). Here the CDR3 DNA reads TGTGCCAGTAGTGGGACAGGGGGGGCCGGGGAGCTGTTTTTT. This translates into CASSGTGGAGELFF.

The chain joins TRBV6-5 to TRBJ2-2; D uncertain. The CDR3 length is 12 residues. The V and J ends lost 7 bases and 2 bases respectively, with 5 bases between them. The germline V gene has CDR1 MNHEY and CDR2 SVGAGI. The CDR3 bases are TGTGCCAGCAAAGAAAACACCGGGGAGCTGTTTTTT. Protein product: CASKENTGELFF.

The V gene is TRBV10-3, the J gene TRBJ2-5, with TRBD2 matching over 7 bases. The CDR3 has 16 amino acids. V lost 3 bases and J lost 0; bases outside the gene matches: 7. Germline V lookup: CDR1 ENHRY, CDR2 SYGVKD. The CDR3, as DNA: TGTGCCATCAGTGAATTTACTAGCGAGTACCAAGAGACCCAGTACTTC. It encodes CAISEFTSEYQETQYF.

The gene calls are TRBV7-2 and TRBJ2-2; no firm D call. With 5 bases removed from V and 6 bases from J, the gap between germline ends came to 19 bases. The V gene's germline CDR1 is SGHTA and CDR2 FQGNSA. This CDR3 has 16 residues. The DNA for the CDR3 is TGTGCCAGCAGCCCTCTGGTACTCTACATGCCCGGGGAGCTGTTTTTT. Encoded protein: CASSPLVLYMPGELFF.

This chain links TRBV10-3 with TRBJ2-7, with 7 bases matching TRBD1. The germline V gene encodes CDR1 ENHRY and CDR2 SYGVKD. The CDR3 runs 13 residues. The J segment lost 3 bases and the V segment lost 6 bases, leaving 5 bases of the junction unmatched. The CDR3 sequence is CAIRTGLDYEQYF. The CDR3 DNA reads as TGTGCCATCAGGACAGGGTTGGACTACGAGCAGTACTTC.

The rearrangement joins TRBV11-2 to TRBJ2-7, with 8 bases aligning to TRBD1. With V trimmed by 0 bases and J by 2 bases, 3 bases remained unmatched. The CDR3 contains 15 residues. In germline, CDR1 is SGHAT, CDR2 FQNNGV. The CDR3 region has the DNA TGTGCCAGCAGCTTAGACCCGGGACAGGCCTACGAGCAGTACTTC. Translating gives CASSLDPGQAYEQYF.

The chain couples TRBV6-5 to TRBJ2-5; D possibly corresponds to TRBD2 (5 bases). Germline CDR1 reads MNHEY; CDR2 reads SVGAGI. The CDR3 length is 13 residues. Deletions cut 2 bases from V and 1 base from J, with 5 bases between. CDR3 region: CASSYGLQETQYF. Here the CDR3 DNA reads TGTGCCAGCAGTTACGGACTCCAAGAGACCCAGTACTTC.

The V gene is TRBV2, the J gene TRBJ1-2; TRBD1 is a possible D gene (5 bases). The CDR3 runs to 12 residues. The V gene lost 3 bases and the J gene lost 8 bases, with 10 bases spanning the gap. Germline lookup yields CDR1 SNHLY and CDR2 FYNNEI. The CDR3 loop reads CASSETVLGYTF. CDR3 bases: TGTGCCAGCAGTGAGACAGTTTTAGGCTACACCTTC. The whole variable domain, remainder taken from reference TRBV2 and TRBJ1-2, is EPEVTQTPSHQVTQMGQEVILRCVPISNHLYFYWYRQILGQKVEFLVSFYNNEISEKSEIFDDQFSVERPDGSNFTLKIRSTKLEDSAMYFCASSETVLGYTFGSGTRLTVV.

The CDR3 is CASSYGRKNRAFF. CDR3 DNA sequence: TGTGCCAGCAGTTACGGTCGGAAAAATCGAGCTTTCTTT. The V gene is TRBV6-5, the J gene TRBJ1-1; D unresolved. V was trimmed by 2 bases and J by 10 bases, leaving 14 bases between them. Germline assignment: CDR1 MNHEY and CDR2 SVGAGI. This CDR3 is 13 amino acids long.

The chain carries TRBV27 and TRBJ2-7, with D possibly TRBD2 on 5 matching bases. Trimming stripped 1 base from V and 1 base from J, with 23 bases between. This CDR3 contains 19 residues. Per the germline V gene, CDR1 is MNHEY and CDR2 is SMNVEV (reference sequence). The CDR3 bases are TGTGCCAGCAGTTTATACCCTAATAGTGTCGGGGTCGAATCCTACGAGCAGTACTTC. Encoded protein: CASSLYPNSVGVESYEQYF.

V and J are TRBV27 and TRBJ2-1, with TRBD1 matching over 11 bases. Germline trimming cut 2 bases from V and 7 bases from J; bases unmatched to any gene: 4. Germline assignment: CDR1 MNHEY and CDR2 SMNVEV (reference sequence). The length of the CDR3 is 15 residues. The CDR3 region has the DNA TGTGCCAGCAGTTTAAGGGACAGGGGGGAAAATGAGCAGTTCTTC. Encoded protein: CASSLRDRGENEQFF.

Written as DNA, the CDR3 is TGTGCCAGCAGTTTCACACAGGGGAACTCCTACGAGCAGTACTTC. This codes for CASSFTQGNSYEQYF. The rearrangement links TRBV28 to TRBJ2-7, with 7 nucleotides matching TRBD1. CDR3 size: 15 residues. V lost 3 bases, J lost 0 bases, and 5 bases stayed unmatched. Germline V gene data show CDR1 as MDHEN and CDR2 as SYDVKM.

V and J are TRBV7-7 and TRBJ2-7; no clear D gene. This CDR3 comprises 14 residues. CDR1 SSHAT and CDR2 FNYEAQ come from the germline V gene (reference sequence). V was trimmed by 1 base and J by 0 bases, leaving 7 bases between them. As DNA, the CDR3 is TGTGCCAGCAGCTTAGACCGAAACTCCTACGAGCAGTACTTC. Residues: CASSLDRNSYEQYF. The complete variable domain, with remaining parts taken from reference TRBV7-7 and TRBJ2-7, reads GAGVSQSPRYKVTKRGQDVTLRCDPISSHATLYWYQQALGQGPEFLTYFNYEAQPDKSGLPSDRFSAERPEGSISTLTIQRTEQRDSAMYRCASSLDRNSYEQYFGPGTRLTVT.

V gene TRBV11-2 combines with J gene TRBJ2-7; D is perhaps TRBD2 (6 bases). With 3 bases removed from V and 0 bases from J, the gap between germline ends came to 24 bases. This CDR3 contains 19 residues. From germline, CDR1 is SGHAT and CDR2 FQNNGV. The CDR3 region is CASSLRTDYPLPSSYEQYF. The CDR3, as DNA: TGTGCCAGCAGCTTGAGAACGGACTACCCTCTGCCTAGCTCCTACGAGCAGTACTTC.

The chain employs TRBV11-2 and TRBJ2-7, with unresolved D. Germline CDR1 and CDR2: SGHAT and FQNNGV. With 5 bases removed from V and 2 bases from J, the gap between germline ends came to 13 bases. CDR3 size: 14 residues. The CDR3 bases are TGTGCCAGCAGCATTGGAGTCGCTCCCTACGAGCAGTACTTC. Translation: CASSIGVAPYEQYF.